A selection of T cell receptor beta chains follows, all from one sample in a study of STAT5B mutations in CD4+ large granular lymphocyte leukemia. Data came from immunoSEQ multiplex PCR; TCRdb stores just in-frame clones and leaves some out. The table includes some 30,000 clones, less than 80% detected once. The sequenced sample consisted of CD4+ T cells from blood buffy coats. The source of these receptors is a human donor in good health. Both conserved end residues are part of each CDR3. D genes are given only for firm matches. A clone size is listed for some rows: how often the clone was seen (once, few, many), or a class if it is expanded.

v_call: TRBV6-1
d_call: TRBD2
j_call: TRBJ2-7
clone_size: -
cdr3_nt: TGTGCCAGCAGGGCAACTAGCGGCTCCTACGAGCAGTACTTC
cdr3_aa: CASRATSGSYEQYF

v_call: TRBV5-1
d_call: -
j_call: TRBJ1-4
clone_size: -
cdr3_nt: TGCGCCAGCAGCAGGGCCCCCGATGGATCTAATGAAAAACTGTTTTTT
cdr3_aa: CASSRAPDGSNEKLFF

v_call: TRBV11-1
d_call: TRBD2
j_call: TRBJ2-1
clone_size: once
cdr3_nt: TGTGCCAGCAGCTCACCATCTAGCGGGGGGGGTTCCTACAATGAGCAGTTCTTC
cdr3_aa: CASSSPSSGGGSYNEQFF

v_call: TRBV6-5
d_call: -
j_call: TRBJ2-1
clone_size: few
cdr3_nt: TGTGCCAGCAACCGAGCGTCCTACAATGAGCAGTTCTTC
cdr3_aa: CASNRASYNEQFF

v_call: TRBV2
d_call: TRBD2
j_call: TRBJ2-5
clone_size: -
cdr3_nt: TGTGCCAGCATCATTCTAGCGGGAGCGGAGACCCAGTACTTC
cdr3_aa: CASIILAGAETQYF

v_call: TRBV29-1
d_call: TRBD2
j_call: TRBJ2-1
clone_size: -
cdr3_nt: TGCAGCGTGAGACTAGCGGGAGCCATACGGGGATCCTACAATGAGCAGTTCTTC
cdr3_aa: CSVRLAGAIRGSYNEQFF

v_call: TRBV7-9
d_call: -
j_call: TRBJ2-2
clone_size: -
cdr3_nt: TGTGCCAGCAGAGGACAACTCACCGGGGAGCTGTTTTTT
cdr3_aa: CASRGQLTGELFF

v_call: TRBV9
d_call: -
j_call: TRBJ2-1
clone_size: -
cdr3_nt: TGTGCCAGCAGCGCCAACCCGACAGCGGCCAATGAGCAGTTCTTC
cdr3_aa: CASSANPTAANEQFF

v_call: TRBV19
d_call: -
j_call: TRBJ1-2
clone_size: once
cdr3_nt: TGTGCCAGTAGCTATCTACAGGCCTGGGGTAAGGGCTACACCTTC
cdr3_aa: CASSYLQAWGKGYTF

v_call: TRBV5-1
d_call: -
j_call: TRBJ2-4
clone_size: -
cdr3_nt: TGCGCCAGCAGCTCGGGGGCCCAGTTAAACATTCAGTACTTC
cdr3_aa: CASSSGAQLNIQYF

v_call: TRBV7-9
d_call: -
j_call: TRBJ1-2
clone_size: few
cdr3_nt: TGTGCCAGCACGAGACAGCCTAACTATGGCTACACCTTC
cdr3_aa: CASTRQPNYGYTF

v_call: TRBV6-1
d_call: -
j_call: TRBJ1-3
clone_size: -
cdr3_nt: TGTGCCAGCAGTGACCTTATGGGGTGCTCTGGAAACACCATATATTTT
cdr3_aa: CASSDLMGCSGNTIYF

v_call: TRBV30
d_call: -
j_call: TRBJ1-1
clone_size: few
cdr3_nt: TGTGCCTGGAATCCCCAGGGGAACACTGAAGCTTTCTTT
cdr3_aa: CAWNPQGNTEAFF

v_call: TRBV9
d_call: TRBD1
j_call: TRBJ2-1
clone_size: -
cdr3_nt: TGTGCCAGCAGCCCAGAGTGGACAGGTTCTTACAATGAGCAGTTCTTC
cdr3_aa: CASSPEWTGSYNEQFF

v_call: TRBV27
d_call: -
j_call: TRBJ1-6
clone_size: -
cdr3_nt: TGTGCCAGCAAGCCGGCGGAAGGAAATTCACCCCTCCACTTT
cdr3_aa: CASKPAEGNSPLHF

v_call: TRBV9
d_call: -
j_call: TRBJ2-3
clone_size: -
cdr3_nt: TGTGCCAGCAGCGTAGCTGCCGGACAGCAATCTTCAGATACGCAGTATTTT
cdr3_aa: CASSVAAGQQSSDTQYF

v_call: TRBV28
d_call: -
j_call: TRBJ2-7
clone_size: -
cdr3_nt: TGTGTCTATACAGAGCAGTACTTC
cdr3_aa: CVYTEQYF

v_call: TRBV6-1
d_call: -
j_call: TRBJ1-3
clone_size: -
cdr3_nt: TGTGCCAGCAGTGAAGCGGCGGGGAGTGGAAACACCATATATTTT
cdr3_aa: CASSEAAGSGNTIYF

v_call: TRBV28
d_call: TRBD2
j_call: TRBJ2-7
clone_size: -
cdr3_nt: TGTGCCAGCACTAGCGGGGGGCCATACGAGCAGTACTTC
cdr3_aa: CASTSGGPYEQYF

v_call: TRBV6-5
d_call: -
j_call: TRBJ2-2
clone_size: -
cdr3_nt: TGTGCCAGCAGTTACTTTACGGGTCTCACCGGGGAGCTGTTTTTT
cdr3_aa: CASSYFTGLTGELFF

v_call: TRBV28
d_call: TRBD2
j_call: TRBJ2-5
clone_size: -
cdr3_nt: TGTGCCAGCAGTGCACCGGGACTAGCGGGGATCGAGACCCAGTACTTC
cdr3_aa: CASSAPGLAGIETQYF

v_call: TRBV28
d_call: TRBD1
j_call: TRBJ1-2
clone_size: -
cdr3_nt: TGTGCCAGCAGTTTCTCGACAGGGGGGAGGAATGGCTACACCTTC
cdr3_aa: CASSFSTGGRNGYTF

v_call: TRBV2
d_call: -
j_call: TRBJ1-2
clone_size: -
cdr3_nt: TGTGCCAGCAGTGAACAGGGATCCTATGGCTACACCTTC
cdr3_aa: CASSEQGSYGYTF

v_call: TRBV6-1
d_call: -
j_call: TRBJ2-1
clone_size: -
cdr3_nt: TGTGCCAGCAGTGCCAGTTCGGCGGGAGCCACAGGGAATGAGCAGTTCTTC
cdr3_aa: CASSASSAGATGNEQFF

v_call: TRBV27
d_call: -
j_call: TRBJ1-2
clone_size: -
cdr3_nt: TGTGCCAGCAGTCCCGGCGCAGGGAGTGGCTACACCTTC
cdr3_aa: CASSPGAGSGYTF

v_call: TRBV9
d_call: -
j_call: TRBJ2-3
clone_size: -
cdr3_nt: TGTGCCAGCAGCCCAATATTAGTGAATACGCAGTATTTT
cdr3_aa: CASSPILVNTQYF

v_call: TRBV30
d_call: -
j_call: TRBJ1-2
clone_size: -
cdr3_nt: TGTGCCTGGAGTGTCTCAGGAGATGGCTACACCTTC
cdr3_aa: CAWSVSGDGYTF

v_call: TRBV6-6
d_call: -
j_call: TRBJ2-5
clone_size: -
cdr3_nt: TGTGCCAGCAGTTACTCCGCGTCAGGGATGGGAGAGACCCAGTACTTC
cdr3_aa: CASSYSASGMGETQYF

v_call: TRBV7-2
d_call: TRBD1
j_call: TRBJ1-6
clone_size: -
cdr3_nt: TGTGCCAGCAGCCTAGGATTGGGGACAGATCATAATTCACCCCTCCACTTT
cdr3_aa: CASSLGLGTDHNSPLHF

v_call: TRBV6-5
d_call: -
j_call: TRBJ2-7
clone_size: once
cdr3_nt: TGTGCCAGCAGTTCTACAGAGGCCGGTTACGAGCAGTACTTC
cdr3_aa: CASSSTEAGYEQYF

v_call: TRBV10-3
d_call: TRBD1
j_call: TRBJ1-3
clone_size: few
cdr3_nt: TGTGCTTCAGGGGGTTTTGGAAACACCATATATTTT
cdr3_aa: CASGGFGNTIYF

v_call: TRBV28
d_call: -
j_call: TRBJ2-7
clone_size: -
cdr3_nt: TGTGCCAGCAGTTTAGGGCGGCGGGAGCAGTACTTC
cdr3_aa: CASSLGRREQYF

v_call: TRBV7-2
d_call: TRBD2
j_call: TRBJ2-3
clone_size: -
cdr3_nt: TGTGCCAGCAGCGCGGCGGGACTAGCGATCACAGATACGCAGTATTTT
cdr3_aa: CASSAAGLAITDTQYF

v_call: TRBV7-2
d_call: -
j_call: TRBJ2-5
clone_size: -
cdr3_nt: TGTGCCAGCAGCTTACTTGTTTCTCGAGAGACCCAGTACTTC
cdr3_aa: CASSLLVSRETQYF

v_call: TRBV7-9
d_call: TRBD2
j_call: TRBJ2-7
clone_size: once
cdr3_nt: TGTGCCAGCAGCTTAGCCCGCCCGGGGAGGGGCAACGAGCAGTACTTC
cdr3_aa: CASSLARPGRGNEQYF

v_call: TRBV18
d_call: -
j_call: TRBJ1-6
clone_size: -
cdr3_nt: TGTGCCAGCTCTACAGGGCGATTGGATTCACCCCTCCACTTT
cdr3_aa: CASSTGRLDSPLHF

v_call: TRBV2
d_call: -
j_call: TRBJ1-5
clone_size: few
cdr3_nt: TGTGCCAGCAGTGAAGGGGGTGAGCATCAGCCCCAGCATTTT
cdr3_aa: CASSEGGEHQPQHF

v_call: TRBV5-1
d_call: -
j_call: TRBJ2-2
clone_size: -
cdr3_nt: TGCGCCAGCAGCCATGGGACAACCGGGGAGCTGTTTTTT
cdr3_aa: CASSHGTTGELFF

v_call: TRBV18
d_call: -
j_call: TRBJ1-4
clone_size: few
cdr3_nt: TGTGCCAGCTCACCACAGGGGGTACCTAATGAAAAACTGTTTTTT
cdr3_aa: CASSPQGVPNEKLFF

v_call: TRBV11-3
d_call: TRBD2
j_call: TRBJ2-2
clone_size: -
cdr3_nt: TGTGCCAGCAGCCTTAGCGGGGGCGTCACCGGGGAGCTGTTTTTT
cdr3_aa: CASSLSGGVTGELFF

v_call: TRBV6-4
d_call: TRBD1
j_call: TRBJ1-1
clone_size: -
cdr3_nt: TGTGCCAGCAACATGACAGGGGGCGCCTACTTGAACACTGAAGCTTTCTTT
cdr3_aa: CASNMTGGAYLNTEAFF

v_call: TRBV7-2
d_call: TRBD2
j_call: TRBJ2-7
clone_size: -
cdr3_nt: TGTGCCAGCAGCTTCGCGGGAGGGAACGGCGAGCAGTACTTC
cdr3_aa: CASSFAGGNGEQYF

v_call: TRBV2
d_call: -
j_call: TRBJ2-7
clone_size: -
cdr3_nt: TGTGCCAGCAGTGAAATACGGGAGCAGTACTTC
cdr3_aa: CASSEIREQYF

v_call: TRBV7-9
d_call: TRBD1
j_call: TRBJ2-7
clone_size: -
cdr3_nt: TGTGCCAGCAGCGGAGGGGGACAGGGCTCCTACGAGCAGTACTTC
cdr3_aa: CASSGGGQGSYEQYF

v_call: TRBV7-2
d_call: TRBD2
j_call: TRBJ2-1
clone_size: -
cdr3_nt: TGTGCCAGCAGCTTAGTCGCTAGCGGGGGGTACAATGAGCAGTTCTTC
cdr3_aa: CASSLVASGGYNEQFF